The next 5 T cell receptor beta chains were all read from a single sample in a study of CD8 T cells in Susac syndrome. RNA in amounts of roughly 0.5 to 1 ug was reverse transcribed with random hexamers. TCRdb redid the calling of the immunoSEQ multiplex PCR reads with MiXCR, one entry per CDR3 protein. The table includes roughly 89,000 distinct CDR3 sequences, around 96% detected once. Source material: CD8+ T cells from PBMCs. The receptors shown here come from a human donor with Susac syndrome.

The chain is built from TRBV30 and TRBJ2-3, with a tentative D call TRBD1 (5 bases). The CDR3 runs to 14 residues. The germline V and J ends were trimmed by 3 bases and 2 bases, with 12 bases remaining between them. The germline CDR1 and CDR2 sequences are GTSNPN and SVGIG (reference sequence). The CDR3 is CAWRVGQPTDTQYF. The DNA of the CDR3 is TGTGCCTGGAGGGTGGGGCAGCCCACAGATACGCAGTATTTT.

In DNA form, the CDR3 reads TGCAGCGTCCGGACAGGGAAGGCTGAAGCTTTCTTT. Amino acids: CSVRTGKAEAFF. The chain couples TRBV29-1 to TRBJ1-1; 8 nucleotides line up with TRBD1. Germline CDR1 SQVTM, CDR2 ANQGSEA. Trimming took 6 bases from V and 6 from J; bases not matched to a gene: 6. The CDR3 covers 12 residues.

This chain links TRBV30 with TRBJ2-7; perhaps D is TRBD1 or TRBD2 (6 bases each). CDR1 and CDR2 from the germline V gene are GTSNPN and SVGIG (reference sequence). The CDR3 is made up of 13 amino acids. V was cut by 2 bases and J by 4 bases, with 12 bases left in between. The CDR3: CAWSRGELYEQYF. The CDR3 coding sequence is TGTGCCTGGAGTAGGGGGGAACTATACGAGCAGTACTTC.

This rearrangement joins TRBV25-1 to TRBJ2-1, with 9 bases aligning to TRBD1. Germline CDR1 reads MGHDK; CDR2 reads SYGVNS. The CDR3 has 16 amino acids. V trimming: 5 bases; J trimming: 3 bases; junction bases outside the gene matches: 8. CDR3 amino acids: CASSPRDREVYNEQFF. As DNA, the CDR3 is TGTGCCAGCAGTCCCCGGGACAGGGAGGTCTACAATGAGCAGTTCTTC.

This chain uses TRBV20-1 with TRBJ1-1; D not certain. This CDR3 is 14 amino acids long. V dropped 5 bases and J dropped 0 bases, with 13 bases sitting between them. Germline V gene sequence: CDR1 DFQATT, CDR2 SNEGSKA (reference sequence). The DNA for the CDR3 is TGCAGTGCTCAGTGGAGCGGTTTGAACACTGAAGCTTTCTTT. Translating it yields CSAQWSGLNTEAFF.